The rows below give T cell receptor beta chains drawn from one sample of a study of T cells in Graves' hyperthyroidism and ophthalmopathy. From the multiplex PCR reads, TCRdb called clonotypes with MiXCR, one entry per CDR3 protein. The table lists some 400,000 distinct CDR3 sequences, over 15% of them singletons. The specimen was blood. The receptors come from a woman under 30 with Graves' hyperthyroidism. Each CDR3 is given with its conserved first and last residue. The D gene is left open where the match is weak. The size entry is marked missing in some rows and otherwise reads once, few, many or a size class.

V gene: TRBV12-3/TRBV12-4; clone size: NA; J gene: TRBJ1-5; D gene: NA; CDR3 DNA: TGTGCCAGCAGGCGGGGGGCAGGGTATCAGCCCCAGCATTTT; CDR3 protein: CASRRGAGYQPQHF
V gene: TRBV2; clone size: NA; J gene: TRBJ2-7; D gene: TRBD1; CDR3 DNA: TGTGCCAGCAGCGGCGGGACAGGGTCCTACGAGCAGTACTTC; CDR3 protein: CASSGGTGSYEQYF
V gene: TRBV20-1; clone size: many; J gene: TRBJ1-2; D gene: NA; CDR3 DNA: TGCAGTGCTAAGAGAAATCGAGACAGTGCGGACTATGGCTACACCTTC; CDR3 protein: CSAKRNRDSADYGYTF
V gene: TRBV5-6; clone size: many; J gene: TRBJ2-5; D gene: NA; CDR3 DNA: TGTGCCAGCAGCACGGATCCGGGACGGGGGATAGAGACCCAGTACTTC; CDR3 protein: CASSTDPGRGIETQYF
V gene: TRBV24-1; clone size: many; J gene: TRBJ2-2; D gene: NA; CDR3 DNA: TGTGCCACCAGTGATTTGTGGGGGACCGGGGAGCTGTTTTTT; CDR3 protein: CATSDLWGTGELFF
V gene: TRBV12-3/TRBV12-4; clone size: many; J gene: TRBJ2-7; D gene: TRBD1; CDR3 DNA: TGTGCCAGCAGTTTATATCTCTCGAATGGTAACAGGGGCTACGAGCAGTACTTC; CDR3 protein: CASSLYLSNGNRGYEQYF
V gene: TRBV4-1; clone size: few; J gene: TRBJ2-2; D gene: NA; CDR3 DNA: TGCGCCAGCAGCCTGAGATTTCTTAAAATCGCTCACACCGGGGAGCTGTTTTTT; CDR3 protein: CASSLRFLKIAHTGELFF
V gene: TRBV20-1; clone size: many; J gene: TRBJ1-5; D gene: TRBD1; CDR3 DNA: TGCAGTGCTCGGGGACAGGTCCTCGATCAGCCCCAGCATTTT; CDR3 protein: CSARGQVLDQPQHF
V gene: TRBV20-1; clone size: many; J gene: TRBJ1-5; D gene: NA; CDR3 DNA: TGCAGTGCTATGGAGGACAGCTATAGCAATCAGCCCCAGCATTTT; CDR3 protein: CSAMEDSYSNQPQHF
V gene: TRBV24-1; clone size: many; J gene: TRBJ1-1; D gene: NA; CDR3 DNA: TGTGCCACCAGTGATTTTGGCACTGAAGCTTTCTTT; CDR3 protein: CATSDFGTEAFF
V gene: TRBV7-9; clone size: many; J gene: TRBJ2-5; D gene: NA; CDR3 DNA: TGTGCCAGCAGCTTAGGCCTCACCATGGAGACCCAGTACTTC; CDR3 protein: CASSLGLTMETQYF
V gene: TRBV20-1; clone size: many; J gene: TRBJ1-5; D gene: NA; CDR3 DNA: TGCAGTGCTAGAGATTCACGTCAAAGCAGCCAGCCCCAGCATTTT; CDR3 protein: CSARDSRQSSQPQHF
V gene: TRBV5-1; clone size: NA; J gene: TRBJ1-2; D gene: TRBD1; CDR3 DNA: TGCGCCAGCAGCGTTCGGGGACAGGGCGCGGATGGCTACACCTTC; CDR3 protein: CASSVRGQGADGYTF
V gene: TRBV15; clone size: few; J gene: TRBJ2-7; D gene: NA; CDR3 DNA: TGTGCCACCAGTGGAAGTAGGAGCTCCTACGAGCAGTACTTC; CDR3 protein: CATSGSRSSYEQYF
V gene: TRBV6-2/TRBV6-3; clone size: few; J gene: TRBJ1-4; D gene: NA; CDR3 DNA: TGTGCCAGCAGTTACTCGCAGGGAACTGCAACTAATGAAAAACTGTTTTTT; CDR3 protein: CASSYSQGTATNEKLFF
V gene: TRBV6-1; clone size: many; J gene: TRBJ2-2; D gene: TRBD2; CDR3 DNA: TGTGCCAGCAGAGGACTAGCGGGGAACACCGGGGAGCTGTTTTTT; CDR3 protein: CASRGLAGNTGELFF
V gene: TRBV14; clone size: many; J gene: TRBJ2-7; D gene: NA; CDR3 DNA: TGTGCCAGCAGCCAATCCCTAGAAATTAACTACGAGCAGTACTTC; CDR3 protein: CASSQSLEINYEQYF
V gene: TRBV4-1; clone size: NA; J gene: TRBJ2-2; D gene: NA; CDR3 DNA: TGCGCCAGCAGCCAAGAATTCGGGACAACGGTGGGCACCGGGGAGCTGTTTTTT; CDR3 protein: CASSQEFGTTVGTGELFF
V gene: TRBV5-1; clone size: few; J gene: TRBJ2-2; D gene: TRBD2; CDR3 DNA: TGCGCCAGCACCCCGCGGGGGGGCACCGGGGAGCTGTTTTTT; CDR3 protein: CASTPRGGTGELFF
V gene: TRBV20-1; clone size: few; J gene: TRBJ2-7; D gene: NA; CDR3 DNA: TGCAGTGCTAGCTTCCTCAGGGGCGAGCAGTACTTC; CDR3 protein: CSASFLRGEQYF
V gene: TRBV4-1; clone size: many; J gene: TRBJ1-1; D gene: NA; CDR3 DNA: TGCGCCAGCAGCCAAGGGACATGGCCTGAAGCTTTCTTT; CDR3 protein: CASSQGTWPEAFF
V gene: TRBV30; clone size: many; J gene: TRBJ2-5; D gene: NA; CDR3 DNA: TGTGCCTGGGACAGGATATTCCAAGAGACCCAGTACTTC; CDR3 protein: CAWDRIFQETQYF
V gene: TRBV29-1; clone size: many; J gene: TRBJ2-5; D gene: NA; CDR3 DNA: TGCAGCGTGCGCGACAGAAGCCAAGAGACCCAGTACTTC; CDR3 protein: CSVRDRSQETQYF
V gene: TRBV7-2; clone size: many; J gene: TRBJ1-5; D gene: NA; CDR3 DNA: TGTGCCAGCAGCTTAATGAAGAATCAGCCCCAGCATTTT; CDR3 protein: CASSLMKNQPQHF
V gene: TRBV11-1; clone size: NA; J gene: TRBJ2-6; D gene: NA; CDR3 DNA: TGTGCCAGCAGCCCTGGACAGTTCTCTGGGGCCAACGTCCTGACTTTC; CDR3 protein: CASSPGQFSGANVLTF
V gene: TRBV5-1; clone size: many; J gene: TRBJ2-5; D gene: TRBD2; CDR3 DNA: TGCGCCAGCAGCCCCTCAGCGGGGTTTCAAGAGACCCAGTACTTC; CDR3 protein: CASSPSAGFQETQYF
V gene: TRBV11-2; clone size: many; J gene: TRBJ2-7; D gene: NA; CDR3 DNA: TGTGCCAGCAGCTTAGAAGGCCGCGGGGTTGGAACCTACGAGCAGTACTTC; CDR3 protein: CASSLEGRGVGTYEQYF
V gene: TRBV3-1; clone size: NA; J gene: TRBJ1-2; D gene: NA; CDR3 DNA: TGTGCCAGCAGCCAAGTCCCGACGGCCTATGGCTACACCTTC; CDR3 protein: CASSQVPTAYGYTF
V gene: TRBV2; clone size: many; J gene: TRBJ2-5; D gene: TRBD2; CDR3 DNA: TGTGCCAGCAGCGATCCGGGACTAGCGGGGGCGGGGGAGACCCAGTACTTC; CDR3 protein: CASSDPGLAGAGETQYF
V gene: TRBV11-2; clone size: few; J gene: TRBJ2-7; D gene: NA; CDR3 DNA: TGTGCCAGCAGCTCCTACCGGGACTTTGGGAACTTC; CDR3 protein: CASSSYRDFGNF
V gene: TRBV3-1; clone size: NA; J gene: TRBJ2-5; D gene: TRBD2; CDR3 DNA: TGTGCCAGCAGGGGACTAGCGCGGGAGACCCAGTACTTC; CDR3 protein: CASRGLARETQYF
V gene: TRBV28; clone size: many; J gene: TRBJ2-2; D gene: NA; CDR3 DNA: TGTGCCAGCAGCTCTGCCAGAACAGGGTCCGGGGAGCTGTTTTTT; CDR3 protein: CASSSARTGSGELFF
V gene: TRBV7-8; clone size: many; J gene: TRBJ2-5; D gene: TRBD2; CDR3 DNA: TGTGCCAGCAGCCCCCTCGGGACTAGCGGAGGAGGAGAGACCCAGTACTTC; CDR3 protein: CASSPLGTSGGGETQYF
V gene: TRBV28; clone size: NA; J gene: TRBJ2-3; D gene: TRBD2; CDR3 DNA: TGTGCCAGCAGTCCCCCGCCCGGCGGGGGGGCCACAGATACGCAGTATTTT; CDR3 protein: CASSPPPGGGATDTQYF
V gene: TRBV2; clone size: many; J gene: TRBJ2-4; D gene: NA; CDR3 DNA: TGTGCCAGCAGTGAAGTGGAGGGAGCCAAAAACATTCAGTACTTC; CDR3 protein: CASSEVEGAKNIQYF
V gene: TRBV24-1; clone size: many; J gene: TRBJ1-2; D gene: NA; CDR3 DNA: TGTGCCACCAGTAGGGGAGCGGCCTATGGCTACACCTTC; CDR3 protein: CATSRGAAYGYTF
V gene: TRBV5-1; clone size: few; J gene: TRBJ1-1; D gene: TRBD1; CDR3 DNA: TGCGCCAGCAGCTTGGTAGACAGGGTAACTGAAGCTTTCTTT; CDR3 protein: CASSLVDRVTEAFF
V gene: TRBV4-1; clone size: many; J gene: TRBJ1-3; D gene: NA; CDR3 DNA: TGCGCCAGCAGCCAAGGGACGCGGGGCCGAAGCTGGTCTGGAAACACCATATATTTT; CDR3 protein: CASSQGTRGRSWSGNTIYF
V gene: TRBV20-1; clone size: few; J gene: TRBJ1-1; D gene: NA; CDR3 DNA: TGCAGTGCTCCCCCGGGGGGGTGGATGAACACTGAAGCTTTCTTT; CDR3 protein: CSAPPGGWMNTEAFF
V gene: TRBV20-1; clone size: few; J gene: TRBJ2-2; D gene: NA; CDR3 DNA: TGCAGTGCTAGAGATTCCAGGGGCGGGACCGGGGAGCTGTTTTTT; CDR3 protein: CSARDSRGGTGELFF
V gene: TRBV20-1; clone size: NA; J gene: TRBJ2-7; D gene: NA; CDR3 DNA: TGCAATGCTGGGGCGACACTTTCCATGGCGCCCTACGAGCAGTACTTC; CDR3 protein: CNAGATLSMAPYEQYF
V gene: TRBV20-1; clone size: many; J gene: TRBJ2-5; D gene: TRBD2; CDR3 DNA: TGCAGTGCTAGAGCCGGGACTAGTGTAGCGACCCAGTACTTC; CDR3 protein: CSARAGTSVATQYF
V gene: TRBV5-1; clone size: many; J gene: TRBJ2-2; D gene: NA; CDR3 DNA: TGCGCCAGCAGCGGCTCGGGCCCCGGGGCCGGGGAGCTGTTTTTT; CDR3 protein: CASSGSGPGAGELFF
V gene: TRBV6-1; clone size: many; J gene: TRBJ1-2; D gene: NA; CDR3 DNA: TGTGCCAGCAGCGATCACAGGGCCTATGGCTACACCTTC; CDR3 protein: CASSDHRAYGYTF
V gene: TRBV6-1; clone size: many; J gene: TRBJ1-3; D gene: NA; CDR3 DNA: TGTGCCAGCAGTGAAGAGGGAGGAAACACCATATATTTT; CDR3 protein: CASSEEGGNTIYF
V gene: TRBV11-2; clone size: many; J gene: TRBJ2-7; D gene: NA; CDR3 DNA: TGTGCCAGCAGGAACCGGGACCTGTTTGAGCAGTACTTC; CDR3 protein: CASRNRDLFEQYF
V gene: TRBV3-1; clone size: many; J gene: TRBJ2-7; D gene: NA; CDR3 DNA: TGTGCCAGCAGCCAGCGGGCGGCAGCCTACGAGCAGTACTTC; CDR3 protein: CASSQRAAAYEQYF
V gene: TRBV15; clone size: many; J gene: TRBJ2-7; D gene: TRBD1; CDR3 DNA: TGTGCCACCAGCAGAGATCCAGGGGGAGTGGACGAGCAGTACTTC; CDR3 protein: CATSRDPGGVDEQYF
V gene: TRBV4-1; clone size: many; J gene: TRBJ1-2; D gene: TRBD1; CDR3 DNA: TGCGCCAGCAACCAACCAGGGACAGTCAGGCGGGATGGCTACACCTTC; CDR3 protein: CASNQPGTVRRDGYTF
V gene: TRBV4-1; clone size: NA; J gene: TRBJ2-2; D gene: NA; CDR3 DNA: TGCGCCAGCCGTACCGTCGGGAGGGGGCCAGGGACCGGGGAGCTGTTTTTT; CDR3 protein: CASRTVGRGPGTGELFF
V gene: TRBV6-5; clone size: many; J gene: TRBJ2-5; D gene: TRBD2; CDR3 DNA: TGTGCCAGCAAAAGTCTAAGCGGGGGGCCGGGGTTGGAGACCCAGTACTTC; CDR3 protein: CASKSLSGGPGLETQYF
V gene: TRBV15; clone size: few; J gene: TRBJ2-5; D gene: NA; CDR3 DNA: TGTGCCACCCGTAGTGCGGGGCACCAAGAGACCCAGTACTTC; CDR3 protein: CATRSAGHQETQYF
V gene: TRBV24-1; clone size: many; J gene: TRBJ1-5; D gene: NA; CDR3 DNA: TGTGCCACCAGTGATTCGACGCCGGGGGGCTCGGATACCCAGCATTTT; CDR3 protein: CATSDSTPGGSDTQHF
V gene: TRBV6-2/TRBV6-3; clone size: many; J gene: TRBJ1-5; D gene: TRBD1; CDR3 DNA: TGTGCCAGCAGTTACAGGTGGACAGGGGATAGCAATCAGCCCCAGCATTTT; CDR3 protein: CASSYRWTGDSNQPQHF
V gene: TRBV19; clone size: NA; J gene: TRBJ1-1; D gene: TRBD1; CDR3 DNA: TGTGCCAGTAGTAGGGACAGGAACAAGAACACTGAAGCTTTCTTT; CDR3 protein: CASSRDRNKNTEAFF
V gene: TRBV5-1; clone size: many; J gene: TRBJ2-7; D gene: TRBD1; CDR3 DNA: TGTGCCAGCAGCCTTCGGACAGGGGGTTCATACGAGCAGTACTTC; CDR3 protein: CASSLRTGGSYEQYF
V gene: TRBV20-1; clone size: many; J gene: TRBJ2-7; D gene: NA; CDR3 DNA: TGCAGTGCTACTAGGGGGATCTACGAGCAGTACTTC; CDR3 protein: CSATRGIYEQYF
V gene: TRBV11-2; clone size: many; J gene: TRBJ2-5; D gene: NA; CDR3 DNA: TGTGCCAGCAGTCGTAACAACGGGGGTTGGGAGACCCAGTACTTC; CDR3 protein: CASSRNNGGWETQYF
V gene: TRBV5-5; clone size: many; J gene: TRBJ1-2; D gene: NA; CDR3 DNA: TGTGCCAGCAGCTTGGTCTGGGTTGGCAGGGGACGTAACTATGGCTACACCTTC; CDR3 protein: CASSLVWVGRGRNYGYTF
V gene: TRBV11-2; clone size: many; J gene: TRBJ2-7; D gene: NA; CDR3 DNA: TGTGCCGGCAGCTTAGAGGGGGATTCCTACGAGCAGTACTTC; CDR3 protein: CAGSLEGDSYEQYF